This T cell receptor (beta chain) is from a study of T cell responses to AZD1222 COVID-19 vaccine. General study points: The study identified only five to seven AZD1222 recipients as seropositive at baseline. Dominant CD4 TCR responses targeted spike regions 160-218 and 743-854. Breadth and depth of Spike-specific TCRs rose after two AZD1222 doses.

About this clone itself: Its antigen is undetermined.

The assay was immunoSEQ multiplex PCR, and TCRdb's table has in-frame clones only and misses some. Of tens of thousands of clones listed, about four fifths are singletons. Trimming at V came to 4 bases and at J to 3 bases, leaving 6 bases not matched to a gene. The CDR3 is made up of 14 amino acids. Germline V gene sequence: CDR1 SEHNR, CDR2 FQNEAQ (reference sequence). This TCR derives from an adult who received the AZD1222 COVID-19 vaccine. This sequence joins TRBV7-9 and TRBJ2-7; the match to TRBD1 covers 7 bases. The material sequenced was peripheral blood, taken 28 days after the second AZD1222 dose. The CDR3 nucleotides read TGTGCCAGCAGCTCAGACAGGGTCCTCTACGAGCAGTACTTC. The encoded protein is CASSSDRVLYEQYF. Together with reference TRBV7-9 and TRBJ2-7, the CDR3 gives the full variable domain: DTGVSQNPRHKITKRGQNVTFRCDPISEHNRLYWYRQTLGQGPEFLTYFQNEAQLEKSRLLSDRFSAERPKGSFSTLEIQRTEQGDSAMYLCASSSDRVLYEQYFGPGTRLTVT.